This TCR beta chain appears in the sequencing data of a study of T cell therapy after organ transplantation. Study summary: T cells were expanded approximately 15 days with 30 CMV class I/II epitopes.

Sequenced by immunoSEQ multiplex PCR; TCRdb stores in-frame clones only, minus some. The table has about 50,000 clones, approximately 94% seen once. The germline V gene has CDR1 MNHEY and CDR2 SVGAGI. The germline V and J ends were trimmed by 2 bases and 0 bases, with 3 bases remaining between them. The CDR3 is 13 residues long. With respect to this clone: The target antigen is unknown.

Study observations and caveats: Minimal repertoire change after therapy followed marked pretherapy expansions in nonresponders. Few nonresponder expansions may reflect low coverage from poor CD8+ yield.

The source material was CD8+ T cells from blood, sampled before autologous CMV-specific T cell therapy. This TCR was recovered from a human patient who had received a solid organ transplant and had CMV disease. V is TRBV6-5 and J is TRBJ2-3; D not resolved. The DNA for the CDR3 is TGTGCCAGCAGTTACCTGAGCACAGATACGCAGTATTTT. As protein: CASSYLSTDTQYF.